This passage covers 12 T cell receptor beta chains from one sample sequenced in a study of blood T cell repertoires in COVID-19. The method was immunoSEQ multiplex PCR; TCRdb's version includes in-frame clones alone and lacks a portion of them. This table has about 260,000 clones, 85% to 90% appearing once. The sample consisted of peripheral blood. The receptors derive from a woman between 40 and 50 years old who had recovered from COVID-19.

The rearrangement links TRBV7-2 to TRBJ1-2; 7 positions match TRBD1. V was pared by 8 bases and J by 4 bases, with 7 bases of the junction left unmatched. Germline V CDR1 and CDR2: SGHTA, FQGNSA. The CDR3 sequence is 13 residues long. The CDR3 region has the DNA TGTGCCAGCGGCAAAGGGGGCGGCTATGGCTACACCTTC. Its translation: CASGKGGGYGYTF.

The chain is built from TRBV9 and TRBJ2-1; 9 nucleotides agree with TRBD2. V lost 3 bases to trimming and J lost 4 bases; unmatched junction nucleotides: 8. Germline-derived CDR1 and CDR2 are SGDLS and YYNGEE. This CDR3 comprises 16 residues. Here the CDR3 reads CASSARLADSYNEQFF. The CDR3 DNA is TGTGCCAGCAGCGCCAGACTAGCGGACTCTTACAATGAGCAGTTCTTC.

This chain uses TRBV12-3 or TRBV12-4 with TRBJ2-1; tentative D call: TRBD2 (6 bases). V shed 2 bases and J shed 12 bases, with 14 bases lying between them. The CDR3 extends over 13 amino acids. The chain's CDR3 is CASSLPPPEGQFF. The DNA of the CDR3 is TGTGCCAGCAGTTTACCCCCTCCGGAGGGGCAGTTCTTC.

This clone has a single count. J is TRBJ2-2 and V is TRBV30; D may correspond to TRBD1 or TRBD2 (5 bases each). The germline V gene encodes CDR1 GTSNPN and CDR2 SVGIG (reference sequence). V lost 5 bases, J lost 0 bases, and 19 bases lay in between. The CDR3 has 17 residues. In DNA form, the CDR3 reads TGTGCCTGGGGGGGAGCAGACGTAACGACGAACACCGGGGAGCTGTTTTTT. It is translated as CAWGGADVTTNTGELFF.

The J gene is TRBJ2-5, the V gene TRBV29-1; TRBD1 is a possible D gene (7 bases). This CDR3 has 12 residues. Germline V gene lookup returns CDR1 SQVTM and CDR2 ANQGSEA. Trimming cost V 4 bases and J 5 bases, with 11 bases left between them. CDR3 amino acids: CSVGQGGETQYF. The CDR3 DNA reads as TGCAGCGTTGGACAGGGAGGCGAGACCCAGTACTTC. The complete variable domain, with remaining parts taken from reference TRBV29-1 and TRBJ2-5, reads SAVISQKPSRDICQRGTSLTIQCQVDSQVTMMFWYRQQPGQSLTLIATANQGSEATYESGFVIDKFPISRPNLTFSTLTVSNMSPEDSSIYLCSVGQGGETQYFGPGTRLLVL.

This clone appeared a single time. The V gene is TRBV19, the J gene TRBJ2-7, with 11 positions matching TRBD1. The CDR3 runs to 15 residues. After removal of 8 bases from V and 6 bases from J, the junction contained 12 bases not matched to a gene. In germline, CDR1 is LNHDA, CDR2 SQIVND (reference sequence). The CDR3 sequence is CASAPDRDRGAEQYF. The CDR3 bases are TGTGCCAGTGCCCCAGACCGGGACAGGGGGGCCGAGCAGTACTTC.

The chain is built from TRBV5-5 and TRBJ1-5; D perhaps matches TRBD1 (6 bases). CDR3 length: 13 amino acids. Germline V gene data show CDR1 as SGHKS and CDR2 as YYEKEE (reference sequence). Between the trimmed V and J ends, which lost 4 bases and 11 bases, there was a span of 16 bases. This chain's CDR3 is CASSHDRFTAQHF. CDR3 DNA sequence: TGTGCCAGCAGCCACGACAGGTTCACGGCCCAGCATTTT.

The genes are TRBV6-5 and TRBJ2-2; D is perhaps TRBD1 (6 bases). The CDR3 spans 14 residues. CDR1 is MNHEY, CDR2 SVGAGI, per germline. With 6 bases removed from V and 1 base from J, the gap between germline ends came to 9 bases. The CDR3 here is CASRLTGNTGELFF. The CDR3 region has the DNA TGTGCCAGCAGACTGACAGGGAACACCGGGGAGCTGTTTTTT.

A single count supports this clone. This chain joins TRBV7-2 and TRBJ1-1, with D hard to call. V lost 5 bases and J 3 bases, leaving 10 bases between the germline ends. This CDR3 has 13 amino acids. Per germline, CDR1 SGHTA and CDR2 FQGNSA. CDR3 region: CASSGDGYTEAFF. CDR3 in DNA: TGTGCCAGCAGCGGAGACGGATACACTGAAGCTTTCTTT.

The CDR3 region is CASSLMVWGPGANVLTF. CDR3 sequence (DNA): TGTGCCAGCAGCTTAATGGTTTGGGGGCCTGGGGCCAACGTCCTGACTTTC. V is TRBV11-2 and J is TRBJ2-6; perhaps TRBD1 as D (6 bases). The V end lost 2 bases, the J end lost 2 bases, and 13 bases lay between the germline ends. The CDR3 is 17 amino acids. From germline, CDR1 is SGHAT and CDR2 FQNNGV. Together with reference TRBV11-2 and TRBJ2-6, the CDR3 gives the full variable domain: EAGVAQSPRYKIIEKRQSVAFWCNPISGHATLYWYQQILGQGPKLLIQFQNNGVVDDSQLPKDRFSAERLKGVDSTLKIQPAKLEDSAVYLCASSLMVWGPGANVLTFGAGSRLTVL.

This clone was detected once. The chain employs TRBV5-1 and TRBJ2-3; D perhaps matches TRBD2 (6 bases). CDR1 and CDR2 (germline): SGHRS, YFSETQ. This CDR3 has 14 amino acids. The V gene lost 4 bases and the J gene lost 6 bases, with 15 bases spanning the gap. CDR3 protein: CASSGGTEGDTQYF. The CDR3 bases are TGCGCCAGCAGCGGTGGGACTGAGGGGGATACGCAGTATTTT.

The gene calls are TRBV6-6 and TRBJ1-3; 7 bases match TRBD1. Trimming took 0 bases from V and 4 from J; bases not matched to a gene: 3. Germline V gives CDR1 MNHNY, CDR2 SVGAGI (reference sequence). The CDR3 spans 15 residues. CDR3 sequence reads: CASSYSQGTGNTIYF. CDR3 DNA sequence: TGTGCCAGCAGTTACTCACAGGGGACGGGAAACACCATATATTTT.